The 28 T cell receptor beta chains presented below share a single source sample, sequenced in a study of cytomegalovirus exposure and HLA in healthy donors. PCR used 60 Vbeta primers and 13 Jbeta primers. Profiling relied on immunoSEQ multiplex PCR, and the TCRdb table lists in-frame clones only, not all of them. The sample shows around 190,000 clones, around 77% of them seen only once. The sample taken for sequencing was PBMCs. Every receptor here comes from a man between 60 and 70 years old in good health and CMV-seronegative.

The CDR3 sequence: CASRIGNREHF. Here the CDR3 DNA reads TGTGCCAGTAGAATCGGGAACAGGGAGCATTTT. V is TRBV19 and J is TRBJ1-5; possibly TRBD1 for D (6 bases). The ends were cut back, 6 bases at V and 14 bases at J, with 14 bases in the middle. The CDR3 totals 11 residues. CDR1 is LNHDA and CDR2 is SQIVND in the germline V gene (reference sequence).

J is TRBJ1-4 and V is TRBV7-9; D is unclear. The CDR3 sequence is 15 residues long. Trimming removed 2 bases from V and 5 bases from J, with 12 bases in between. Germline V CDR1 and CDR2: SEHNR, FQNEAQ (reference sequence). This chain's CDR3 is CASSLRSSENEKLFF. The CDR3 nucleotides are TGTGCCAGCAGCTTAAGATCCAGCGAAAATGAAAAACTGTTTTTT.

CDR3: CASSRHESTDTQYF. The DNA of the CDR3 is TGTGCCAGTAGTCGACATGAGAGCACAGATACGCAGTATTTT. The J gene is TRBJ2-3, the V gene TRBV19; no clear D gene. The CDR3 is 14 residues long. V lost 5 bases, J lost 0 bases, and 9 bases lay in between. Germline-derived CDR1 and CDR2 are LNHDA and SQIVND (reference sequence).

This chain connects TRBV15 to TRBJ1-1; no firm D call. Per germline, CDR1 LNHNV and CDR2 YYDKDF (reference sequence). The V and J ends lost 3 bases and 3 bases respectively, with 8 bases between them. The CDR3 contains 13 residues. The DNA for the CDR3 is TGTGCCACCAGCAGGCGGGGAGACACTGAAGCTTTCTTT. It specifies CATSRRGDTEAFF. The complete variable domain, with remaining parts taken from reference TRBV15 and TRBJ1-1, reads DAMVIQNPRYQVTQFGKPVTLSCSQTLNHNVMYWYQQKSSQAPKLLFHYYDKDFNNEADTPDNFQSRRPNTSFCFLDIRSPGLGDTAMYLCATSRRGDTEAFFGQGTRLTVV.

The CDR3 is CASSVTGGPNEKLFF. The DNA of the CDR3 is TGTGCCAGCAGTGTCACAGGGGGACCGAATGAAAAACTGTTTTTT. The chain combines TRBV2 with TRBJ1-4; 8 bases agree with TRBD1. The J segment lost 5 bases and the V segment lost 4 bases, leaving 6 bases of the junction unmatched. From germline, CDR1 is SNHLY and CDR2 FYNNEI. This CDR3 is 15 amino acids long.

The rearrangement uses TRBV30 and TRBJ1-5; TRBD1 agrees at 10 bases. V was pared by 1 base and J by 6 bases, with 9 bases of the junction left unmatched. The germline V gene encodes CDR1 GTSNPN and CDR2 SVGIG (reference sequence). The CDR3 runs to 16 residues. The CDR3 spells CAWSEWGQGPGQPQHF. The CDR3 nucleotides read TGTGCCTGGAGTGAGTGGGGACAGGGGCCGGGTCAGCCCCAGCATTTT.

The chain employs TRBV10-3 and TRBJ2-5, with a possible D match to TRBD2 (5 bases). Germline V CDR1 and CDR2: ENHRY, SYGVKD. The CDR3 length is 13 residues. V was shortened by 3 bases and J by 5 bases, with 10 bases between the two germline ends. CDR3 coding DNA: TGTGCCATCAGTGACCCAGGCGGGGAGACCCAGTACTTC. This gives the protein CAISDPGGETQYF.

The gene calls are TRBV6-1 and TRBJ1-1, with TRBD1 matching 7 bases. Germline V gives CDR1 MNHNS, CDR2 SASEGT. The CDR3 is 14 residues long. J lost 5 bases, V lost 6 bases, and 9 bases had no gene match. In nucleotides, the CDR3 is TGTGCCAGCAGCCTAACAGGGGCGGGAACTGAAGCTTTCTTT. It is translated as CASSLTGAGTEAFF.

The CDR3 reads CAARTSEYNEQFF. In nucleotides, the CDR3 is TGTGCCGCAAGGACTAGTGAGTACAATGAGCAGTTCTTC. This chain joins TRBV6-6 and TRBJ2-1; 7 nucleotides agree with TRBD2. The CDR3 consists of 13 residues. J lost 4 bases, V lost 11 bases, and 8 bases had no gene match. CDR1 and CDR2 (germline): MNHNY, SVGAGI (reference sequence).

The CDR3 loop reads CSAHRDSEAFF. For the CDR3, the DNA is TGCAGTGCCCACCGGGACAGTGAAGCTTTCTTT. The chain links TRBV20-1 to TRBJ1-1; 7 nucleotides agree with TRBD1. V shed 6 bases, J shed 7 bases, and the junction held 5 bases outside the gene matches. CDR3 size: 11 residues. Looked up from germline, CDR1 is DFQATT and CDR2 is SNEGSKA (reference sequence).

The chain links TRBV10-3 to TRBJ2-3; 10 bases fit TRBD2. The V segment lost 4 bases and the J segment 2 bases; nucleotides outside the gene matches: 3. Germline loops: CDR1 ENHRY, CDR2 SYGVKD. The CDR3 is made up of 15 amino acids. The CDR3, as DNA: TGTGCCATCAGTGCTAGCGGGAGCCTCACAGATACGCAGTATTTT. Its protein is CAISASGSLTDTQYF.

The chain combines TRBV29-1 with TRBJ1-2; 8 bases match TRBD1. Trimming at V came to 3 bases and at J to 7 bases, leaving 7 bases not matched to a gene. Germline V gives CDR1 SQVTM, CDR2 ANQGSEA. The CDR3 covers 13 residues. CDR3: CSVEDREEGGYTF. Written as DNA, the CDR3 is TGCAGCGTTGAGGACAGGGAGGAGGGTGGCTACACCTTC. The complete variable domain, with remaining parts taken from reference TRBV29-1 and TRBJ1-2, reads SAVISQKPSRDICQRGTSLTIQCQVDSQVTMMFWYRQQPGQSLTLIATANQGSEATYESGFVIDKFPISRPNLTFSTLTVSNMSPEDSSIYLCSVEDREEGGYTFGSGTRLTVV.

V usage is TRBV27 and J usage is TRBJ2-7, with D perhaps matching TRBD2 (7 bases). The CDR3 sequence is 13 residues long. CDR1 is MNHEY and CDR2 is SMNVEV in the germline V gene (reference sequence). The ends were cut back, 6 bases at V and 4 bases at J, with 13 bases in the middle. CDR3 nucleotides: TGTGCCAGCAGGAGAGGGGGGGGTTACGAGCAGTACTTC. Its translation: CASRRGGGYEQYF.

The chain has TRBV5-1 and TRBJ2-5, with 7 positions matching TRBD1. This CDR3 has 15 amino acids. V was pared by 0 bases and J by 0 bases, with 2 bases of the junction left unmatched. Germline V gene data show CDR1 as SGHRS and CDR2 as YFSETQ. The CDR3 sequence: CASSLGDRNQETQYF. The CDR3, as DNA: TGCGCCAGCAGCTTGGGGGACAGAAACCAAGAGACCCAGTACTTC.

The genes are TRBV5-1 and TRBJ2-1; tentative D call: TRBD2 (6 bases). V was shortened by 0 bases and J by 5 bases, with 12 bases between the two germline ends. The CDR3 is 15 amino acids. Germline V gives CDR1 SGHRS, CDR2 YFSETQ. The CDR3 region is CASSLVVGGDNEQFF. As DNA, the CDR3 is TGCGCCAGCAGCTTGGTTGTGGGGGGAGACAATGAGCAGTTCTTC.

The chain links TRBV10-3 to TRBJ2-3, with TRBD2 matching 15 bases. Looked up from germline, CDR1 is ENHRY and CDR2 is SYGVKD. The CDR3 spans 16 residues. V shed 6 bases and J 2 bases; nucleotides not matched to a gene: 3. In DNA form, the CDR3 reads TGTGCCATCAGCGGGACTAGCGGGGGGCACACAGATACGCAGTATTTT. Amino acid sequence: CAISGTSGGHTDTQYF.

This chain links TRBV9 with TRBJ1-1; maybe TRBD1 (6 bases). Germline CDR1 SGDLS, CDR2 YYNGEE. The CDR3 is 15 residues long. Deletions cut 5 bases from V and 1 base from J, with 15 bases between. CDR3 nucleotide sequence: TGTGCCAGCAGGGGGGGGGCTGGCGGGAACACTGAAGCTTTCTTT. This encodes CASRGGAGGNTEAFF. Full variable domain (remainder filled in from reference TRBV9 and TRBJ1-1): DSGVTQTPKHLITATGQRVTLRCSPRSGDLSVYWYQQSLDQGLQFLIQYYNGEERAKGNILERFSAQQFPDLHSELNLSSLELGDSALYFCASRGGAGGNTEAFFGQGTRLTVV.

CDR3 region: CASRDIASSSYNEQFF. The CDR3 DNA reads as TGTGCCAGCAGGGATATAGCGTCGAGCTCCTACAATGAGCAGTTCTTC. The rearrangement uses TRBV2 and TRBJ2-1, with a tentative D call TRBD2 (5 bases). Germline values: CDR1 SNHLY, CDR2 FYNNEI. Trimming left V 6 bases short and J 0 bases short, with 15 bases between. There are 16 residues in the CDR3.

The V call is TRBV18, the J call TRBJ2-3; 9 positions match TRBD1. Looked up from germline, CDR1 is KGHSH and CDR2 is LQKENI. Germline trimming cut 4 bases from V and 4 bases from J; bases unmatched to any gene: 12. CDR3 length equals 17 residues. The CDR3 protein is CASSLHAGQGRADTQYF. The DNA for the CDR3 is TGTGCCAGCTCACTTCATGCGGGACAGGGAAGGGCAGATACGCAGTATTTT.

This clone has only a few counts. The chain links TRBV30 to TRBJ1-4; 8 bases line up with TRBD1. Germline CDR1 reads GTSNPN; CDR2 reads SVGIG (reference sequence). After removal of 3 bases from V and 2 bases from J, the junction contained 11 bases not matched to a gene. CDR3 length equals 17 residues. The CDR3 sequence is CAWSRDRSFRTNEKLFF. The CDR3 DNA sequence: TGTGCCTGGAGCCGGGACAGGAGTTTTAGGACTAATGAAAAACTGTTTTTT.

Here the CDR3 reads CASSGDSNQPQHF. The CDR3, as DNA: TGTGCCAGTTCAGGGGATAGCAATCAGCCCCAGCATTTT. The J gene is TRBJ1-5, the V gene TRBV27; the D gene is possibly TRBD1 (6 bases). Trimming cost V 9 bases and J 0 bases, with 9 bases left between them. There are 13 residues in the CDR3. The germline CDR1 and CDR2 sequences are MNHEY and SMNVEV (reference sequence).

The chain employs TRBV6-1 and TRBJ2-1; 8 bases line up with TRBD2. Looked up from germline, CDR1 is MNHNS and CDR2 is SASEGT. V shed 1 base and J 8 bases; nucleotides not matched to a gene: 4. This CDR3 has 14 residues. The CDR3 region is CASSEELRGDEQFF. As DNA, the CDR3 is TGTGCCAGCAGTGAAGAACTGCGGGGGGATGAGCAGTTCTTC.

The chain combines TRBV5-1 with TRBJ1-6; no clear D. This CDR3 spans 14 amino acids. CDR1 is SGHRS, CDR2 YFSETQ, per germline. The V end lost 1 base, the J end lost 10 bases, and 12 bases lay between the germline ends. The CDR3 DNA follows: TGCGCCAGCAGCTTGATCGGGCAGCGGTCACCCCTCCACTTT. Translating gives CASSLIGQRSPLHF. Using reference TRBV5-1 and TRBJ1-6 for the parts outside the CDR3, the full variable domain is KAGVTQTPRYLIKTRGQQVTLSCSPISGHRSVSWYQQTPGQGLQFLFEYFSETQRNKGNFPGRFSGRQFSNSRSEMNVSTLELGDSALYLCASSLIGQRSPLHFGNGTRLTVT.

V and J are TRBV14 and TRBJ2-3; 7 nucleotides line up with TRBD1. J gave up 8 bases and V 4 bases, and 3 bases lay outside the gene matches. The V gene's germline CDR1 is SGHDN and CDR2 FVKESK. The CDR3 has 12 amino acids. The chain's CDR3 is CASSPQGVTQYF. The DNA of the CDR3 is TGTGCCAGCAGCCCCCAGGGGGTTACGCAGTATTTT. The whole variable domain, remainder taken from reference TRBV14 and TRBJ2-3, is EAGVTQFPSHSVIEKGQTVTLRCDPISGHDNLYWYRRVMGKEIKFLLHFVKESKQDESGMPNNRFLAERTGGTYSTLKVQPAELEDSGVYFCASSPQGVTQYFGPGTRLTVL.

This chain uses TRBV7-6 with TRBJ2-3, with D maybe TRBD2 (6 bases). Germline CDR1 SGHVS, CDR2 FNYEAQ. The CDR3 runs 15 residues. Trimming left V 2 bases short and J 4 bases short, with 13 bases between. CDR3 region: CASSLRTTPPDTQYF. The CDR3 nucleotides read TGTGCCAGCAGCTTACGGACTACGCCCCCAGATACGCAGTATTTT.

The chain links TRBV5-5 to TRBJ1-4; D perhaps matches TRBD1 (5 bases). CDR1 and CDR2 (germline): SGHKS, YYEKEE (reference sequence). The CDR3 is made up of 14 amino acids. V dropped 3 bases and J dropped 7 bases, with 13 bases sitting between them. Here the CDR3 DNA reads TGTGCCAGCAGCTCCAGGGCTCCCAGTGAAAAACTGTTTTTT. As protein: CASSSRAPSEKLFF.

This clone was detected a few times. Different DNA sequences within this sample yield the same CDR3. The chain employs TRBV19 and TRBJ2-3; 14 bases are a match to TRBD2. The CDR3 is 17 residues long. The V gene end was trimmed by 4 bases and the J gene end by 4 bases; junction bases not matched to a gene: 7. Germline V gives CDR1 LNHDA, CDR2 SQIVND (reference sequence). The CDR3 is CASSTPGLAGGADTQYF. In nucleotides, the CDR3 is TGTGCCAGTAGTACCCCTGGACTAGCGGGAGGAGCAGATACGCAGTATTTT.

The V call is TRBV19, the J call TRBJ1-1; TRBD1 agrees at 9 bases. The germline V gene encodes CDR1 LNHDA and CDR2 SQIVND (reference sequence). V was clipped by 6 bases and J by 6 bases; unmatched bases: 5. The CDR3 loop spans 13 amino acids. CDR3 protein: CASRVQGASEAFF. As DNA, the CDR3 is TGTGCCAGTAGGGTACAGGGGGCATCTGAAGCTTTCTTT. Using reference TRBV19 and TRBJ1-1 for the parts outside the CDR3, the full variable domain is DGGITQSPKYLFRKEGQNVTLSCEQNLNHDAMYWYRQDPGQGLRLIYYSQIVNDFQKGDIAEGYSVSREKKESFPLTVTSAQKNPTAFYLCASRVQGASEAFFGQGTRLTVV.